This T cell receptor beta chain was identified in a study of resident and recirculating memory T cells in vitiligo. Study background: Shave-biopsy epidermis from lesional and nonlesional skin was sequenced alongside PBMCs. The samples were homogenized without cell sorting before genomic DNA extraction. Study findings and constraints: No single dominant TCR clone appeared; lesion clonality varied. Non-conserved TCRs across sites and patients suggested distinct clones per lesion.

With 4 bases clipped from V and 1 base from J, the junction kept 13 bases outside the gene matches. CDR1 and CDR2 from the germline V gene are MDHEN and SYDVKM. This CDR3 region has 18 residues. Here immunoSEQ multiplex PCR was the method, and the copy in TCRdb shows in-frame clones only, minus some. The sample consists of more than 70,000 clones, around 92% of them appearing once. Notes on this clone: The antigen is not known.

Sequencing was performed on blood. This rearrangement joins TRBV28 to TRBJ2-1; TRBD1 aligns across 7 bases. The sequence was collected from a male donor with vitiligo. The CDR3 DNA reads TGTGCCAGCAGTTCCCCTGGCGCCCGGGACAGATCCTACAATGAGCAGTTCTTC. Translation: CASSSPGARDRSYNEQFF.